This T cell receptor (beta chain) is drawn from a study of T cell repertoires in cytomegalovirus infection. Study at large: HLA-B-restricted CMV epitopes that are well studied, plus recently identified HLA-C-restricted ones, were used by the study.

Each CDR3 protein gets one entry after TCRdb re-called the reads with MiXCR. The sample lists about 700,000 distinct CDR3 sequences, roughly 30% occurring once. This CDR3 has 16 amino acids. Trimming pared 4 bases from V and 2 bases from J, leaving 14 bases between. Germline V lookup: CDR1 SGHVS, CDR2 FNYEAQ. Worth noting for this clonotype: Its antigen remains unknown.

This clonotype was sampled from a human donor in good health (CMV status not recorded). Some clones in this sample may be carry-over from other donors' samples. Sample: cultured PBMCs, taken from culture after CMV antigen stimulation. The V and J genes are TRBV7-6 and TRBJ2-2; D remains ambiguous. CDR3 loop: CASSSPGQANTGELFF. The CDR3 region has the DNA TGTGCCAGCAGCTCGCCCGGGCAGGCTAACACCGGGGAGCTGTTTTTT.